The 15 T cell receptor beta chains reported below all come from one sample, sequenced in a study of blood T cells in healthy people across ages. Alongside a J-beta primer mix, a sample-barcoded 5' primer served in a second PCR lasting about 7 to 11 cycles. In TCRdb, the 5' RACE reads were re-called with MiXCR into one record per CDR3 protein. Altogether about 800,000 distinct CDR3 sequences are present, about three fifths being singletons, with the ten largest covering roughly 20%. The material sequenced was blood. The receptors originated from a man younger than 45 in good health.

The CDR3 loop reads CASTKLPSDTTYEQYF. Here the CDR3 DNA reads TGTGCCAGCACCAAACTCCCTAGCGACACAACCTACGAGCAGTACTTC. The rearrangement links TRBV2 to TRBJ2-7; a possible D gene is TRBD2 (6 bases). V was shortened by 7 bases and J by 2 bases, with 21 bases between the two germline ends. The CDR3 totals 16 residues. Germline loops: CDR1 SNHLY, CDR2 FYNNEI.

The genes are TRBV2 and TRBJ2-1; 12 nucleotides agree with TRBD2. Trimming took 5 bases from V and 9 from J; bases not matched to a gene: 8. Germline V lookup: CDR1 SNHLY, CDR2 FYNNEI. The CDR3 has 15 residues. The CDR3: CASSFSSGRASEQFF. The CDR3 DNA reads TGTGCCAGCAGTTTCTCTAGCGGGAGGGCCAGTGAGCAGTTCTTC.

For the CDR3, the DNA is TGCAGCGTGGAGACTAGCGGGAGTCCTCTGGGGCAGTACTTC. This codes for CSVETSGSPLGQYF. The chain joins TRBV29-1 to TRBJ2-7, with TRBD2 matching 12 bases. From germline, CDR1 is SQVTM and CDR2 ANQGSEA. V dropped 6 bases and J dropped 9; count of bases not matched to a gene: 12. CDR3 length equals 14 residues.

The chain links TRBV6-2 or TRBV6-3 to TRBJ2-2; D is possibly TRBD2 (6 bases). Trimming shortened V by 7 bases and J by 7 bases, and 16 bases separated the two germline ends. CDR1 and CDR2 (germline): MNHEY, SVGEGT. CDR3 length: 14 residues. CDR3 amino acids: CASTFRREGGELFF. The CDR3 bases are TGTGCCAGCACGTTTAGGCGGGAAGGCGGGGAGCTGTTTTTT.

The chain employs TRBV18 and TRBJ2-5, with 9 bases identical to TRBD1. The last part of the DNA fits TRBJ2-7 better; the J call may be wrong. Germline CDR1 is KGHSH and CDR2 is LQKENI. The CDR3 has 15 residues. CDR3 nucleotide sequence: TGTGCCAGCTCACCCGGGACAGGGCTTTTCAACGAGCAGTACTTC. Translated: CASSPGTGLFNEQYF.

The V and J genes are TRBV20-1 and TRBJ2-5; possibly TRBD1 for D (5 bases). CDR3 length equals 13 residues. V was trimmed by 2 bases and J by 2 bases, leaving 9 bases between them. CDR1 is DFQATT, CDR2 SNEGSKA, per germline (reference sequence). The CDR3 loop reads CSARSTGQETQYF. CDR3 in DNA: TGCAGTGCTAGATCAACAGGACAAGAGACCCAGTACTTC.

The V call is TRBV7-2, the J call TRBJ2-2; a possible D gene is TRBD2 (6 bases). V lost 5 bases and J 3 bases, leaving 10 bases between the germline ends. This CDR3 region has 14 residues. Germline V gives CDR1 SGHTA, CDR2 FQGNSA. CDR3 residues: CASSHGTHTGELFF. CDR3 coding DNA: TGTGCCAGCAGCCACGGGACTCACACCGGGGAGCTGTTTTTT.

The chain is built from TRBV7-9 and TRBJ2-7, with TRBD1 as a possible D gene (5 bases). The CDR3 sequence is 11 residues long. Trimming cost V 3 bases and J 12 bases, with 12 bases left between them. Germline V gene sequence: CDR1 SEHNR, CDR2 FQNEAQ (reference sequence). CDR3 in DNA: TGTGCCAGCAGCTTCAAGGGGCTGCGGTACTTC. It translates to CASSFKGLRYF.

This clonotype was observed a handful of times. This chain joins TRBV12-3 or TRBV12-4 and TRBJ2-7; TRBD2 matches at 11 bases. J gave up 3 bases and V 7 bases, and 5 bases lay outside the gene matches. The CDR3 runs 14 residues. CDR3 protein: CASKKTSGVYEQYF. CDR3 nucleotides: TGTGCCAGCAAGAAGACTAGCGGGGTCTACGAGCAGTACTTC.

J is TRBJ2-4 and V is TRBV7-3; TRBD2 is a possible D gene (5 bases). Germline V gene data show CDR1 as SGHTA and CDR2 as FQGTGA. This CDR3 has 15 amino acids. V lost 2 bases, J lost 5 bases, and 13 bases lay in between. The CDR3 region is CASSLDPSPQNIQYF. The CDR3 coding sequence is TGTGCCAGCAGCTTAGATCCTAGCCCCCAAAACATTCAGTACTTC.

The chain uses TRBV28 and TRBJ2-5; TRBD1 matches at 10 bases. This CDR3 has 13 residues. In germline, CDR1 is MDHEN, CDR2 SYDVKM. The V gene end was trimmed by 11 bases and the J gene end by 5 bases; junction bases not matched to a gene: 8. CDR3: CAGEDRGAETQYF. The CDR3 DNA reads TGTGCCGGCGAGGACAGGGGGGCGGAGACCCAGTACTTC.

This clonotype was counted a few times. V is TRBV4-3 and J is TRBJ2-1, with D tentatively TRBD2 (5 bases). Germline assignment: CDR1 LGHNA and CDR2 YSLEER. The CDR3 is 11 amino acids. The germline V and J ends were trimmed by 4 bases and 15 bases, with 13 bases remaining between them. This CDR3 is CASSLYGVWFF. In DNA, the CDR3 is TGCGCCAGCAGCCTTTACGGGGTTTGGTTCTTC.

This chain uses TRBV12-3 or TRBV12-4 with TRBJ1-2; no clear D gene. CDR3 size: 12 residues. Trimming pared 5 bases from V and 4 bases from J, leaving 8 bases between. The CDR3 here is CASSTAVYGYTF. Written as DNA, the CDR3 is TGTGCCAGCAGTACAGCGGTCTATGGCTACACCTTC.

V usage is TRBV2 and J usage is TRBJ2-5; 14 bases line up with TRBD2. Germline CDR1 is SNHLY and CDR2 is FYNNEI. The CDR3 is 16 residues long. The J segment lost 5 bases and the V segment lost 8 bases, leaving 10 bases of the junction unmatched. The CDR3 coding sequence is TGTGCCAGCGGTGGGGGACTAGCGGGAGAGACTGAGACCCAGTACTTC. This codes for CASGGGLAGETETQYF.

This chain links TRBV6-2 or TRBV6-3 with TRBJ2-1; perhaps TRBD2 as D (5 bases). The germline V gene has CDR1 MNHEY and CDR2 SVGEGT. Trimming took off 5 bases at V and 6 bases at J, with 17 bases between the two ends. CDR3 length: 15 amino acids. The DNA for the CDR3 is TGTGCCAGCAGTCCGTGGGAGATCCGGGGCAATGAGCAGTTCTTC. This translates into CASSPWEIRGNEQFF.